This T cell receptor beta chain was identified during a study of patients and donors after allogeneic stem cell transplantation. V lost 0 bases to trimming and J lost 7 bases; unmatched junction nucleotides: 7. From germline, CDR1 is DFQATT and CDR2 SNEGSKA (reference sequence). The CDR3 runs to 16 residues. TCRdb redid the calling of the RT-PCR reads with MiXCR, one entry per CDR3 protein. The sample shows approximately 250,000 distinct CDR3 sequences, 14% of them seen only once. Sequencing was performed on blood, either unsorted or a sorted T cell fraction (not recorded which). This clonotype was sampled from a human donor who was either an allogeneic HSCT recipient or a stem cell or donor lymphocyte infusion donor (not recorded which). It is not recorded whose cells these are; they may come from a transplant donor. V and J are TRBV20-1 and TRBJ2-1, with 12 bases aligning to TRBD2. CDR3: CSARDRTSGTGNEQFF. For the CDR3, the DNA is TGCAGTGCTAGAGACCGGACTAGCGGGACGGGGAATGAGCAGTTCTTC.